The source of this T cell receptor beta chain is a study of blood T cells in healthy people across ages. Study results and caveats: TCR beta diversity correlated strongly with naive T cell percentage.

Next came a second PCR, run for about 6 to 12 cycles, which used a sample-barcoded 5' primer along with a J-beta primer mix. Via MiXCR, TCRdb re-called the 5' RACE reads, giving one row per CDR3 protein. Of 850,000 to 950,000 distinct CDR3 sequences in the sample, under 35% were seen once. This clonotype has only a few counts. Its matching antigen is unknown. The clonotype originates from a woman of 80 years or more in good health. Material: blood.

The CDR3 loop is CASSQFTSTERGEKLFF. As DNA, the CDR3 is TGCGCCAGCAGCCAATTTACGTCGACAGAACGTGGTGAAAAACTGTTTTTT. The gene calls are TRBV4-3 and TRBJ1-4; a weak D match, TRBD1 (5 bases). The germline V gene has CDR1 LGHNA and CDR2 YSLEER. This CDR3 has 17 residues. V was trimmed by 2 bases and J by 7 bases, leaving 20 bases between them.